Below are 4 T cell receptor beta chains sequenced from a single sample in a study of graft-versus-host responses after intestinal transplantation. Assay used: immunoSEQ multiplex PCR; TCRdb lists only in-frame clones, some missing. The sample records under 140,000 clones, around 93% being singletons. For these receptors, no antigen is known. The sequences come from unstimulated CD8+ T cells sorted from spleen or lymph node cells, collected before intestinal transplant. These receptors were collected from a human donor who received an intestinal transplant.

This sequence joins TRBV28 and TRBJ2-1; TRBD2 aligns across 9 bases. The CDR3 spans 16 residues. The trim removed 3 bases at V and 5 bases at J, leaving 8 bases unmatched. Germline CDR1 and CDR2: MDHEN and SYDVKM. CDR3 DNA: TGTGCCAGCAGTTTCGGTCTAGCGGGATTCGACAATGAGCAGTTCTTC. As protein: CASSFGLAGFDNEQFF.

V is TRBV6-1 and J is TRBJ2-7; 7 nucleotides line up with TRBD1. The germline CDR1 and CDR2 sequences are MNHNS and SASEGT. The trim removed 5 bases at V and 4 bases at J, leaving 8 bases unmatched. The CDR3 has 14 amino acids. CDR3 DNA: TGTGCCAGCAGTAAAGGGGGCATCGGGTACGAGCAGTACTTC. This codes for CASSKGGIGYEQYF.

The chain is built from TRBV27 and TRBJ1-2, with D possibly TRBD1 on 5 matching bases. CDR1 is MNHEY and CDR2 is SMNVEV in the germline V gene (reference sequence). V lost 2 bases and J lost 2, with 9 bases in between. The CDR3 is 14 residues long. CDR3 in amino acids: CASSLDPGNYGYTF. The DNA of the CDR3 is TGTGCCAGCAGTTTAGATCCAGGGAACTATGGCTACACCTTC.

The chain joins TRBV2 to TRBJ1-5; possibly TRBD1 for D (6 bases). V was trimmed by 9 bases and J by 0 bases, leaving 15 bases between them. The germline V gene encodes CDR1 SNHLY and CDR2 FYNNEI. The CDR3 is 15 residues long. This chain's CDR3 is CASLTGTHSNQPQHF. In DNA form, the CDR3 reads TGTGCCAGTTTAACAGGGACCCATAGCAATCAGCCCCAGCATTTT.